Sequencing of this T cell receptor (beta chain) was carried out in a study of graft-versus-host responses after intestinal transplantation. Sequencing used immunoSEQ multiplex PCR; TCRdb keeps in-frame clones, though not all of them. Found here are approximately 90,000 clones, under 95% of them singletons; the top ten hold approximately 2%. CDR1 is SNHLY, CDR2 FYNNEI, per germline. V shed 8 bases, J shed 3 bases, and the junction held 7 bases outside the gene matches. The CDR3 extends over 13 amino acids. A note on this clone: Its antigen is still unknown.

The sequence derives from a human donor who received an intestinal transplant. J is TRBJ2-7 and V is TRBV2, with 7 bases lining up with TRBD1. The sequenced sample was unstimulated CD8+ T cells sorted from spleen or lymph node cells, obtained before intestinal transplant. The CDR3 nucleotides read TGTGCCAGCCACCGGGACAGTAACTACGAGCAGTACTTC. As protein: CASHRDSNYEQYF.